The rows below give T cell receptor beta chains drawn from one sample of a study of beta chain features in type 1 diabetes. Sequencing was performed with immunoSEQ multiplex PCR; in TCRdb, only in-frame clones are kept and a portion is missing. The sample shows approximately 300,000 clones, approximately 9.9% of them seen only once. Sequencing was carried out using naive CD4+ T cells from blood. All receptors come from a woman aged 25 to 39 in good health. Both conserved end residues are part of each CDR3. The D gene is left open where the match is weak. The listing skips clone size in some rows; elsewhere it reads once, few, many or a size class.

D	V	size	J	DNA	CDR3
TRBD1	TRBV28	few	TRBJ1-5	TGTGCCAGCAGTACGGGACAGGGAGGCAATCAGCCCCAGCATTTT	CASSTGQGGNQPQHF
TRBD2	TRBV28	few	TRBJ2-1	TGTGCCAGCAGAAATCCCGGGACTAGCTTTGACAATGAGCAGTTCTTC	CASRNPGTSFDNEQFF
-	TRBV7-2	-	TRBJ2-5	TGTGCCAGCAGCTTATGGCCGGGCCAAGAGACCCAGTACTTC	CASSLWPGQETQYF
-	TRBV7-2	-	TRBJ2-7	TGTGCCAGCAGCTTGGGAGTCGCTCCCTACGAGCAGTACTTC	CASSLGVAPYEQYF
TRBD2	TRBV30	few	TRBJ2-7	TGTGCCTGGAGTGCGGGACTAGCGGGAACCTACGAGCAGTACTTC	CAWSAGLAGTYEQYF
TRBD1	TRBV2	-	TRBJ2-6	TGTGCCAGCAACATCCGGGACAGCAGGCTCTCTGGGGCCAACGTCCTGACTTTC	CASNIRDSRLSGANVLTF
TRBD1	TRBV5-1	few	TRBJ2-1	TGCGCCAGCAGCAAGGACAGGGGGTTCGGAAATGAGCAGTTCTTC	CASSKDRGFGNEQFF
TRBD1	TRBV5-1	few	TRBJ2-7	TGCGCCAGCAGCCAAAACAGGGGGGAAGGATACGAGCAGTACTTC	CASSQNRGEGYEQYF
-	TRBV28	-	TRBJ1-2	TGTGCCAGCAGTCGTGGGGGGATCGGCTATGGCTACACCTTC	CASSRGGIGYGYTF
-	TRBV7-3	few	TRBJ2-1	TGTGCCAGCAGCTTAAATTGGGGGACAACCAATGAGCAGTTCTTC	CASSLNWGTTNEQFF
-	TRBV7-2	few	TRBJ2-1	TGTGCCAGCAGCTTAGCCCCGGGAGCGGGCTACAATGAGCAGTTCTTC	CASSLAPGAGYNEQFF
TRBD2	TRBV28	-	TRBJ2-2	TGTGCCAGCAGGAGCCGGCGGGAGGGTTACGCCGGGGAGCTGTTTTTT	CASRSRREGYAGELFF